The T cell receptor (beta chain) under discussion was sequenced for a study of T cells in Graves' hyperthyroidism and ophthalmopathy. This clonotype has ten or more counts. Its antigen is unidentified. The CDR3 has 14 amino acids. Germline lookup yields CDR1 MNHEY and CDR2 SVGEGT. With 7 bases removed from V and 3 bases from J, the gap between germline ends came to 12 bases. The TCR beta CDR3 regions underwent amplification using RNA transcripts as the source. In the first-round RT-PCR of the TCR CDR3, the HTBI primer set was used. From the multiplex PCR reads, TCRdb called clonotypes with MiXCR, one entry per CDR3 protein. The data hold about 410,000 distinct CDR3 sequences, with about 14% observed a single time. Patients affected by ophthalmopathy presented a Clinical Activity Score of at least 3, a NOSPECS grade of at least 4, and disease duration below 3 months. Pregnant or lactating patients were excluded, as were those with uncontrolled infection or other autoimmune disease.

Study results and limitations: Ophthalmopathy prediction by the model preceded onset by a median about 6 months.

Material for sequencing was blood. The chain couples TRBV6-2 or TRBV6-3 to TRBJ2-2, with D unresolved. The sequence was obtained from a man between 18 and 29 years old with Graves' ophthalmopathy. The CDR3 reads CASNSPRDTGELFF. The CDR3 DNA reads as TGTGCCAGCAATTCGCCTAGGGACACCGGGGAGCTGTTTTTT.